This TCR beta chain is from a study of T cell responses to AZD1222 COVID-19 vaccine. Findings of the study overall: Vaccine-associated CD4 TCRs ranged over spike, dominating at 160-218 and 743-854. At study baseline, merely five or six AZD1222 recipients were seropositive.

Data came from immunoSEQ multiplex PCR; TCRdb stores just in-frame clones and leaves some out. The sample lists more than 95,000 clones, around 92% occurring once. In this sample, this clone turned up a few times. The antigen remains unidentified. V was clipped by 1 base and J by 8 bases, with 12 bases between them. The CDR3 totals 13 residues. CDR1 and CDR2 (germline): GTSNPN, SVGIG (reference sequence). Sequencing was performed on peripheral blood, taken on day 0 of AZD1222 vaccination. The receptor's source is an adult in good health. The chain links TRBV30 to TRBJ1-5, with TRBD1 as a possible D gene (5 bases). The CDR3 is CAWSEGDSEPQHF. Here the CDR3 DNA reads TGTGCCTGGAGTGAAGGGGACTCTGAGCCCCAGCATTTT.